These T cell receptor beta chains were read from a single sample in a study of CD8 T cells in Susac syndrome. TCRdb independently ran MiXCR on the immunoSEQ multiplex PCR reads; one entry per CDR3 protein. This table holds about 300,000 distinct CDR3 sequences, about 91% found once. Sequenced: CD4+ T cells from PBMCs. The receptors were sampled from a human donor with multiple sclerosis. The CDR3 runs from the conserved cysteine through the conserved F or W. Fields, in order: V gene, clone size, CDR3 protein. Size tells how often a clone was seen (once, few, many) or the class of an expanded clone, and some rows leave it out.

v_call: TRBV29-1
clone_size: -
cdr3_aa: CSVKLQGAGKLFF

v_call: TRBV12-3/TRBV12-4
clone_size: -
cdr3_aa: CATTGGGTEAFF

v_call: TRBV9
clone_size: -
cdr3_aa: CASSATGRGYTEAFF

v_call: TRBV24-1
clone_size: -
cdr3_aa: CATSDADGQANYGYTF

v_call: TRBV24-1
clone_size: -
cdr3_aa: CATSEVGREETQYF

v_call: TRBV6-5
clone_size: -
cdr3_aa: CASRASGGASETQYF

v_call: TRBV4-2
clone_size: -
cdr3_aa: CASSQSALVKNIQYF

v_call: TRBV19
clone_size: -
cdr3_aa: CASTGGGSSPYEQYF

v_call: TRBV6-5
clone_size: -
cdr3_aa: CASSYSTLAGYPGNEQFF

v_call: TRBV11-3
clone_size: few
cdr3_aa: CASSFQGTGVAFF

v_call: TRBV7-2
clone_size: -
cdr3_aa: CASSPRRGASNTEAFF

v_call: TRBV7-7
clone_size: -
cdr3_aa: CASSPHLTGGETQYF

v_call: TRBV6-5
clone_size: -
cdr3_aa: CASSARDAGNTIYF

v_call: TRBV7-8
clone_size: -
cdr3_aa: CASSLVGAAVNTGELFF

v_call: TRBV4-3
clone_size: -
cdr3_aa: CASSQGRESYEQYF

v_call: TRBV29-1
clone_size: -
cdr3_aa: CSVAVRGMTEAFF

v_call: TRBV20-1
clone_size: -
cdr3_aa: CSARLRGGAHGYTF

v_call: TRBV29-1
clone_size: -
cdr3_aa: CSATSGRAYNEQFF

v_call: TRBV5-1
clone_size: -
cdr3_aa: CASSLAQGRGTGELFF

v_call: TRBV7-2
clone_size: -
cdr3_aa: CASSPGGMLLAKNIQYF

v_call: TRBV27
clone_size: once
cdr3_aa: CASSSPGTLNTGELFF

v_call: TRBV11-2
clone_size: -
cdr3_aa: CASSPGVAPKAFF